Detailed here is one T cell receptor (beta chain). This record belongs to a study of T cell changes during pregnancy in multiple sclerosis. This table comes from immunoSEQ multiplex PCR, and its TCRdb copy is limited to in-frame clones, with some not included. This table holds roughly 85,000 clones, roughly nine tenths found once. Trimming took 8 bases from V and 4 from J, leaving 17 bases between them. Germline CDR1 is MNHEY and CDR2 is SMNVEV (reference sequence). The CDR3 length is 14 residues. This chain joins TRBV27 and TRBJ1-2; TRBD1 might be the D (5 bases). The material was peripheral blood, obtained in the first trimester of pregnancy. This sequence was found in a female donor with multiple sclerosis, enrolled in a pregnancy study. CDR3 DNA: TGTGCCAGCGGCCGGGCGGGGGTGGCCTATGGCTACACCTTC. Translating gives CASGRAGVAYGYTF.